The 23 T cell receptor beta chains below come from one sample, sequenced in a study of radiation and T cells in renal cell carcinoma. Profiling relied on immunoSEQ multiplex PCR, and the TCRdb table lists in-frame clones only, not all of them. This sample has around 16,000 clones; around 58% occur once, and the top ten carry 9.5% to 11%. Specified treatment: treatment-naive control, cytoreductive nephrectomy. The material sequenced was tumor tissue, taken from a patient whose treatment was nephrectomy without radiotherapy. The receptor set was obtained from a man aged 45 to 65 with renal cell carcinoma.

CDR3 nucleotide sequence: TGTGCCAGCAGTTTAATGCGGACGGAGAACACCGGGGAGCTGTTTTTT. Its translation: CASSLMRTENTGELFF. The chain links TRBV28 to TRBJ2-2; no clear D. In germline, CDR1 is MDHEN, CDR2 SYDVKM. Trimming took 2 bases from V and 1 from J, leaving 11 bases between them. The CDR3 totals 16 residues.

The V gene is TRBV28, the J gene TRBJ1-5, with 7 bases identical to TRBD1. V shed 3 bases and J 4 bases; nucleotides not matched to a gene: 6. CDR3 length: 15 amino acids. Germline V CDR1 and CDR2: MDHEN, SYDVKM. The DNA for the CDR3 is TGTGCCAGCAGTTTCCCCTCGACAGGGAATCAGCCCCAGCATTTT. The encoded protein is CASSFPSTGNQPQHF. Using reference TRBV28 and TRBJ1-5 for the parts outside the CDR3, the full variable domain is DVKVTQSSRYLVKRTGEKVFLECVQDMDHENMFWYRQDPGLGLRLIYFSYDVKMKEKGDIPEGYSVSREKKERFSLILESASTNQTSMYLCASSFPSTGNQPQHFGDGTRLSIL.

This clone was counted only a few times. The chain combines TRBV6-6 with TRBJ2-5; D is uncertain. Trimming took off 2 bases at V and 2 bases at J, with 9 bases between the two ends. Germline V gene sequence: CDR1 MNHNY, CDR2 SVGAGI (reference sequence). CDR3 length: 14 amino acids. CDR3 amino acids: CASSYRAEQETQYF. CDR3 sequence (DNA): TGTGCCAGCAGTTACAGGGCAGAACAAGAGACCCAGTACTTC.

The CDR3 coding sequence is TGTGCCAGCAGCCAAGATCCGACGGCCGCCTACGAGCAGTACTTC. Its protein product is CASSQDPTAAYEQYF. The V and J genes are TRBV7-9 and TRBJ2-7; unclear D gene. V lost 5 bases and J 2 bases, leaving 16 bases between the germline ends. Germline V lookup: CDR1 SEHNR, CDR2 FQNEAQ (reference sequence). The CDR3 is made up of 15 amino acids.

This rearrangement joins TRBV2 to TRBJ1-1, with a tentative D call TRBD1 (6 bases). This CDR3 comprises 14 residues. V lost 4 bases and J 4 bases, leaving 13 bases between the germline ends. The V gene's germline CDR1 is SNHLY and CDR2 FYNNEI. This CDR3 is CASSARGAGTEAFF. The CDR3 DNA sequence: TGTGCCAGCAGTGCCAGGGGCGCGGGCACTGAAGCTTTCTTT. Combining the CDR3 with reference TRBV2 and TRBJ1-1 gives the whole variable domain EPEVTQTPSHQVTQMGQEVILRCVPISNHLYFYWYRQILGQKVEFLVSFYNNEISEKSEIFDDQFSVERPDGSNFTLKIRSTKLEDSAMYFCASSARGAGTEAFFGQGTRLTVV.

This clone has only a few counts. The rearrangement uses TRBV2 and TRBJ1-1; no clear D gene. CDR1 and CDR2 (germline): SNHLY, FYNNEI. The CDR3 is made up of 11 amino acids. V was pared by 6 bases and J by 4 bases, with 6 bases between. This CDR3 reads CASRVGTEAFF. The CDR3 nucleotides are TGTGCCAGCAGGGTGGGCACTGAAGCTTTCTTT.

CDR3 residues: CASSIEQTSVYGYTF. CDR3 bases: TGTGCCAGTAGTATCGAACAGACATCCGTCTATGGCTACACCTTC. The V call is TRBV19, the J call TRBJ1-2; D remains unclear. The V gene's germline CDR1 is LNHDA and CDR2 SQIVND (reference sequence). V lost 3 bases and J 4 bases, leaving 15 bases between the germline ends. The CDR3 is 15 residues long.

This clone came up a few times. CDR3: CASSVGPRAGNEQYF. The CDR3 DNA follows: TGTGCCAGTAGTGTGGGCCCCCGGGCGGGGAACGAGCAGTACTTC. The chain carries TRBV19 and TRBJ2-7; the D gene is possibly TRBD2 (6 bases). This CDR3 comprises 15 residues. Trimming took 5 bases from V and 5 from J, leaving 19 bases between them. Germline V gene data show CDR1 as LNHDA and CDR2 as SQIVND (reference sequence).

This clone was detected once. This chain uses TRBV7-6 with TRBJ2-1; 9 bases fit TRBD1. Germline CDR1 is SGHVS and CDR2 is FNYEAQ. V gave up 5 bases and J gave up 7 bases; unmatched junction bases: 9. This CDR3 contains 15 residues. The CDR3 sequence: CASSMGQGRSNEQFF. The DNA of the CDR3 is TGTGCCAGCAGCATGGGACAGGGAAGGTCGAATGAGCAGTTCTTC.

The chain employs TRBV14 and TRBJ1-1; D call uncertain. Trimming took 4 bases from V and 5 from J, leaving 8 bases between them. CDR3 length: 12 amino acids. Per the germline V gene, CDR1 is SGHDN and CDR2 is FVKESK. The CDR3 sequence is CASSPWATEAFF. In nucleotides, the CDR3 is TGTGCCAGCAGCCCGTGGGCAACTGAAGCTTTCTTT.

The chain uses TRBV19 and TRBJ2-3; D possibly corresponds to TRBD2 (5 bases). Germline loops: CDR1 LNHDA, CDR2 SQIVND (reference sequence). V was clipped by 6 bases and J by 4 bases, with 17 bases between them. The CDR3 totals 15 residues. The CDR3 region is CASSGPGSFPDTQYF. The CDR3 DNA reads TGTGCCAGTAGCGGTCCGGGGTCCTTTCCAGATACGCAGTATTTT.

The V call is TRBV5-1, the J call TRBJ2-1, with D possibly TRBD1 on 5 matching bases. The V end was cut by 3 bases, the J end by 10 bases, with 8 bases between. Germline lookup yields CDR1 SGHRS and CDR2 YFSETQ. The CDR3 is made up of 11 amino acids. The CDR3 loop is CASSWGAEQFF. CDR3 bases: TGCGCCAGCAGCTGGGGCGCGGAGCAGTTCTTC.

This clone appeared a single time. The J gene is TRBJ1-2, the V gene TRBV19; D gene unclear. This CDR3 is built from 18 residues. Germline loops: CDR1 LNHDA, CDR2 SQIVND (reference sequence). V was clipped by 4 bases and J by 0 bases, with 21 bases between them. The CDR3 region has the DNA TGTGCCAGTAGTACACCCTACGATAAGGCAGCGGCTAACTATGGCTACACCTTC. It yields the protein CASSTPYDKAAANYGYTF.

The rearrangement joins TRBV30 to TRBJ1-2, with TRBD1 matching over 8 bases. Germline loops: CDR1 GTSNPN, CDR2 SVGIG (reference sequence). This CDR3 has 18 residues. V shed 5 bases, J shed 2 bases, and the junction held 19 bases outside the gene matches. The CDR3 loop is CAWVPSGTGATRNYGYTF. In nucleotides, the CDR3 is TGTGCCTGGGTGCCATCCGGGACAGGCGCCACTCGGAACTATGGCTACACCTTC. Full variable domain (remainder filled in from reference TRBV30 and TRBJ1-2): SQTIHQWPATLVQPVGSPLSLECTVEGTSNPNLYWYRQAAGRGLQLLFYSVGIGQISSEVPQNLSASRPQDRQFILSSKKLLLSDSGFYLCAWVPSGTGATRNYGYTFGSGTRLTVV.

The CDR3 DNA is TGTGCCACCAGCAAGACGGGGGTTAGTACAGATACGCAGTATTTT. Amino acids: CATSKTGVSTDTQYF. The chain recombines TRBV15 with TRBJ2-3; possible D gene TRBD2, 6 bases. Germline V gene sequence: CDR1 LNHNV, CDR2 YYDKDF (reference sequence). The CDR3 totals 15 residues. The V and J ends lost 4 bases and 3 bases respectively, with 14 bases between them.

V gene TRBV5-1 combines with J gene TRBJ1-1; no reliable D call. The CDR3 is 15 amino acids. Germline V gives CDR1 SGHRS, CDR2 YFSETQ. The V gene lost 1 base and the J gene lost 3 bases, with 13 bases spanning the gap. CDR3 in amino acids: CASSLSGWADTEAFF. In DNA, the CDR3 is TGCGCCAGCAGCTTGTCAGGCTGGGCGGACACTGAAGCTTTCTTT.

The rearrangement joins TRBV6-5 to TRBJ1-5; D gene ambiguous. V lost 7 bases, J lost 0 bases, and 7 bases lay in between. The CDR3 is 13 residues long. Germline V gene lookup returns CDR1 MNHEY and CDR2 SVGAGI. CDR3 sequence (DNA): TGTGCCAGCAAGGGCAGTAGCAATCAGCCCCAGCATTTT. This codes for CASKGSSNQPQHF.

In nucleotides, the CDR3 is TGTGCCAGCAGCAGGGGGCCGGCCTATAATTCACCCCTCCACTTT. Translating gives CASSRGPAYNSPLHF. The chain links TRBV2 to TRBJ1-6, with 8 bases aligning to TRBD1. The CDR3 is 15 residues long. Germline V gene data show CDR1 as SNHLY and CDR2 as FYNNEI. V lost 6 bases, J lost 2 bases, and 3 bases stayed unmatched.

In its sample, this clone was seen once. V is TRBV10-3 and J is TRBJ2-5; TRBD1 or TRBD2 may be the D gene (5 bases each). V was shortened by 10 bases and J by 5 bases, with 23 bases between the two germline ends. Germline CDR1 and CDR2: ENHRY and SYGVKD. The CDR3 has 15 residues. The CDR3 DNA is TGTGCCAGCGGACGGGACCCCCGGGATCGCGAGACCCAGTACTTC. Translating gives CASGRDPRDRETQYF.

The chain employs TRBV12-2 and TRBJ2-7. TRBV12-2 is labeled a pseudogene. The CDR3 length is 15 residues. DNA for the CDR3: TGTGCAAGTCGCTTAGTAAAGGACGGACCCTACGAGCAGTACTTC. Its translation: CASRLVKDGPYEQYF.

V and J are TRBV30 and TRBJ1-1, with unresolved D. From germline, CDR1 is GTSNPN and CDR2 SVGIG (reference sequence). The CDR3 sequence is 15 residues long. V lost 3 bases and J lost 4, with 18 bases in between. DNA of the CDR3: TGTGCCTGGAGGAAAACGGGAGACTGGGTCACTGAAGCTTTCTTT. Amino acids: CAWRKTGDWVTEAFF.

Written as DNA, the CDR3 is TGCAGTGCTGGCGGGGATACGCAGTATTTT. This codes for CSAGGDTQYF. The chain has TRBV20-1 and TRBJ2-3, with D perhaps matching TRBD2 (5 bases). In germline, CDR1 is DFQATT, CDR2 SNEGSKA (reference sequence). V was clipped by 5 bases and J by 6 bases, with 6 bases between them. The CDR3 has 10 amino acids.

The chain uses TRBV5-1 and TRBJ1-2; D unresolved. Looked up from germline, CDR1 is SGHRS and CDR2 is YFSETQ. V was pared by 0 bases and J by 0 bases, with 9 bases between. This CDR3 has 15 residues. As DNA, the CDR3 is TGCGCCAGCAGCTTGGATGGCAGAACTAACTATGGCTACACCTTC. The encoded protein is CASSLDGRTNYGYTF.